The subject of this entry is one TCR beta chain. The antigen is not known. V lost 6 bases, J lost 2 bases, and 2 bases stayed unmatched. The CDR3 extends over 13 amino acids. Germline CDR1 is LGHNT and CDR2 is FRNRAP. These data are taken from a study of cytomegalovirus exposure and HLA in healthy donors. Study background: HLA-typed donors were the source of about 90 million unique TCRs held in an early data release.

Findings of the study overall: Researchers left out some V segments, among them TRBV6-2 and TRBV6-3, as indistinguishable. Three chains tied to CMV proved CMV antigen-specific in vitro. HLA-A and HLA-B allele assignments for most subjects were reportedly predicted accurately using TCR beta sequences.

Amplification used 60 Vbeta primers and 13 Jbeta primers. The table came from immunoSEQ multiplex PCR; TCRdb's copy has only in-frame clones and leaves some out. This sample carries nearly 95,000 clones, approximately 75% of them seen once, and the ten largest clones take over 3%. The TCR sequence derives from a woman between 35 and 50 years old in good health and CMV-seronegative. The material sequenced was PBMCs. The chain combines TRBV12-5 with TRBJ2-5; 8 bases are a match to TRBD2. In nucleotides, the CDR3 is TGTGCTAGTGGGCCGGGAGGGCAAGAGACCCAGTACTTC. Amino acid sequence: CASGPGGQETQYF.